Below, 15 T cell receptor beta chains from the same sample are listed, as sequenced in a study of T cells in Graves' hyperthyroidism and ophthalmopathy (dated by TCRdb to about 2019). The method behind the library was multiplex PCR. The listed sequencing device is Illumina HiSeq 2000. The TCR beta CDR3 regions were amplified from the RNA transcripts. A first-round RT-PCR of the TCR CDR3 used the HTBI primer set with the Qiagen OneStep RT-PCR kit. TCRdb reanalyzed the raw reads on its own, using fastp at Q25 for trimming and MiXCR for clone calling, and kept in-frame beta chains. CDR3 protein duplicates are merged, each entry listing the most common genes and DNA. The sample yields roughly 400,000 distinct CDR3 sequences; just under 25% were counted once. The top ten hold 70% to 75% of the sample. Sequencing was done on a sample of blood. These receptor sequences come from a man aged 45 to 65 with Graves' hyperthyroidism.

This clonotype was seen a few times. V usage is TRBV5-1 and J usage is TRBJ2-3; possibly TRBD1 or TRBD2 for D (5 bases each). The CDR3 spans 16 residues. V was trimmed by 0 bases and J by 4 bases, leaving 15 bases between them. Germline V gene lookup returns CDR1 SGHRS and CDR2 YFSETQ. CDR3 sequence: CASSLEGPLGADTQYF. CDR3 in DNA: TGCGCCAGCAGCTTGGAGGGACCCCTTGGGGCAGATACGCAGTATTTT.

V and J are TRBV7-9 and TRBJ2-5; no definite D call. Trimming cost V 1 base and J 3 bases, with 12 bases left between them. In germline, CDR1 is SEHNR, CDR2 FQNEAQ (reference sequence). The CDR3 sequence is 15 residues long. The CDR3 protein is CASSLVLGFEETQYF. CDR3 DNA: TGTGCCAGCAGCTTAGTTCTGGGGTTCGAAGAGACCCAGTACTTC.

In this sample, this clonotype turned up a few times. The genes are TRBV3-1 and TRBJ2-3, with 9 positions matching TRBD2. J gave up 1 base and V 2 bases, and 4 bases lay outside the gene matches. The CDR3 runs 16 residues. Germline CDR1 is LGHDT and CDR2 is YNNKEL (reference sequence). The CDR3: CASSQKASGGTDTQYF. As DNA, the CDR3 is TGTGCCAGCAGCCAAAAGGCTAGCGGGGGCACAGATACGCAGTATTTT.

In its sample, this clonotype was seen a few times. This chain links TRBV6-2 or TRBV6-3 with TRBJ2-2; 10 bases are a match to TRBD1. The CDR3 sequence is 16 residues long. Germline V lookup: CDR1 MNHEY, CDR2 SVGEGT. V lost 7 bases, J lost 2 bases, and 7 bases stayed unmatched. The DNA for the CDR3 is TGTGCCAGCAATGCCGGGACAGGGGCTAACACCGGGGAGCTGTTTTTT. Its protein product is CASNAGTGANTGELFF.

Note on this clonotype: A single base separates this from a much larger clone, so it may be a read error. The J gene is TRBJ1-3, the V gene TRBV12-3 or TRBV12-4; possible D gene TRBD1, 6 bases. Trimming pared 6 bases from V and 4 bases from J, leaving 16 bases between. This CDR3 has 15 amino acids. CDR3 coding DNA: TGTGCCAGCAGGGCTGGGGGGGCGTCCGGAAACACCATATATTTT. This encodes CASRAGGASGNTIYF.

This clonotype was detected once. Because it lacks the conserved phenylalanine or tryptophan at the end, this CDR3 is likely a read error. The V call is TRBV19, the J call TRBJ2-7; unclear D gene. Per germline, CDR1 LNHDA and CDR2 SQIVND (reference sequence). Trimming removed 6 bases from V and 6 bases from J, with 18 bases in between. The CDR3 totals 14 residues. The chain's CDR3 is CASRAPLEYSEQYL. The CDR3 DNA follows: TGTGCCAGTAGGGCGCCGCTTGAATACAGCGAGCAGTACCTC.

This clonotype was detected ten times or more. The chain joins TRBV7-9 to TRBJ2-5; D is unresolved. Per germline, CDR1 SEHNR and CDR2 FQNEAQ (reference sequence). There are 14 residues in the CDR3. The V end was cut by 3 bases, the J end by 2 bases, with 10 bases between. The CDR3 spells CASSFRGRQETQYF. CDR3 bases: TGTGCCAGCAGCTTCCGTGGACGGCAAGAGACCCAGTACTTC.

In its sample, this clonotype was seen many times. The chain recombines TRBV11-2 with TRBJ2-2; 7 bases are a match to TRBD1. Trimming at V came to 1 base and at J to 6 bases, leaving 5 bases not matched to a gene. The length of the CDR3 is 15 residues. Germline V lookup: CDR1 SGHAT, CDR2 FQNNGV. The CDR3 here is CASSLVGGLAGELFF. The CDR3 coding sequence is TGTGCCAGCAGCTTAGTAGGGGGCTTGGCCGGGGAGCTGTTTTTT. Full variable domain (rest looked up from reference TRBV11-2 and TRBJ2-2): EAGVAQSPRYKIIEKRQSVAFWCNPISGHATLYWYQQILGQGPKLLIQFQNNGVVDDSQLPKDRFSAERLKGVDSTLKIQPAKLEDSAVYLCASSLVGGLAGELFFGEGSRLTVL.

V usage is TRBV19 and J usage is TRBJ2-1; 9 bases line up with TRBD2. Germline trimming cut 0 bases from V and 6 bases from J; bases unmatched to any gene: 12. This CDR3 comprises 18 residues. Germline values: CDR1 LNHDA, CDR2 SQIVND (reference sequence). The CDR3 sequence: CASSIDPVNSGSRNEQFF. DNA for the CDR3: TGTGCCAGTAGTATAGACCCCGTGAATAGCGGGAGTCGCAATGAGCAGTTCTTC. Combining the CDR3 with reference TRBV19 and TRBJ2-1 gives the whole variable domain DGGITQSPKYLFRKEGQNVTLSCEQNLNHDAMYWYRQDPGQGLRLIYYSQIVNDFQKGDIAEGYSVSREKKESFPLTVTSAQKNPTAFYLCASSIDPVNSGSRNEQFFGPGTRLTVL.

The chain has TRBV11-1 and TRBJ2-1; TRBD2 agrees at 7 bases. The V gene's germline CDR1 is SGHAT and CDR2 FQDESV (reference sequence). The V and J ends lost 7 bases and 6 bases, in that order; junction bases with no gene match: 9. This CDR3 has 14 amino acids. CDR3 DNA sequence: TGTGCCAGCAAGGCGGGAGCGGTTGGCAATGAGCAGTTCTTC. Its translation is CASKAGAVGNEQFF.

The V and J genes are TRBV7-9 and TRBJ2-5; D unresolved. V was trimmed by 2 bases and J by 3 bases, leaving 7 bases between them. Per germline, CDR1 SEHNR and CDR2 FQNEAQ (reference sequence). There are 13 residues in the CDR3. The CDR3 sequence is CASSLRSEETQYF. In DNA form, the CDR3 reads TGTGCCAGCAGCTTAAGGTCCGAAGAGACCCAGTACTTC. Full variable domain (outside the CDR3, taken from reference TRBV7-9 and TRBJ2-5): DTGVSQNPRHKITKRGQNVTFRCDPISEHNRLYWYRQTLGQGPEFLTYFQNEAQLEKSRLLSDRFSAERPKGSFSTLEIQRTEQGDSAMYLCASSLRSEETQYFGPGTRLLVL.

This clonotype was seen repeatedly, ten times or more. This chain's CDR3 is CASTSSGGSTDTQYF. In DNA form, the CDR3 reads TGTGCCAGCACTTCAAGCGGAGGGAGCACAGATACGCAGTATTTT. The J gene is TRBJ2-3, the V gene TRBV7-3, with D maybe TRBD2 (6 bases). The CDR3 totals 15 residues. Germline lookup yields CDR1 SGHTA and CDR2 FQGTGA. V lost 7 bases and J 0 bases, leaving 14 bases between the germline ends. Variable domain in full (rest from reference TRBV7-3 and TRBJ2-3): GAGVSQTPSNKVTEKGKYVELRCDPISGHTALYWYRQSLGQGPEFLIYFQGTGAADDSGLPNDRFFAVRPEGSVSTLKIQRTERGDSAVYLCASTSSGGSTDTQYFGPGTRLTVL.

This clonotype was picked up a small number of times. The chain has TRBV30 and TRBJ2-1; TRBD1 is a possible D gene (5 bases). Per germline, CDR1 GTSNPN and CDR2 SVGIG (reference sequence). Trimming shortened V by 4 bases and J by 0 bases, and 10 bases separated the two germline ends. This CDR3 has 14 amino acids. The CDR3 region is CAWNRGRSYNEQFF. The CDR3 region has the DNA TGTGCCTGGAATAGGGGTCGCTCCTACAATGAGCAGTTCTTC.

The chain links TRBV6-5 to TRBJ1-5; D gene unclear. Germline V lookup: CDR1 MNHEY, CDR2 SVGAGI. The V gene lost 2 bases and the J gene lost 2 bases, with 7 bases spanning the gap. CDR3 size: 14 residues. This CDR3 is CASSYLAGNQPQHF. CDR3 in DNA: TGTGCCAGCAGTTACCTGGCGGGCAATCAGCCCCAGCATTTT.

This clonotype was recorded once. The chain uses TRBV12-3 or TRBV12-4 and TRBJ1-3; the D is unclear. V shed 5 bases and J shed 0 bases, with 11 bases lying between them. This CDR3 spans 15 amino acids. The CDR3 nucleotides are TGTGCCAGCAGTCCTTTGAGTTTCTCTGGAAACACCATATATTTT. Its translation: CASSPLSFSGNTIYF.